Sequencing of this T cell receptor beta chain was carried out in a study of beta chain features in type 1 diabetes (dated by TCRdb to 2017 to 2018). Study-wide context: Patients and healthy donors did not differ in mean age, gender distribution, total cell number or subset yield. A total of some 100,000,000 sorted cells were examined across all samples, and the number of cells per subset was strongly correlated with RNA yield. In the study, recently diagnosed type 1 diabetes patients and matched healthy donors were compared on the TCRB repertoires of their sorted circulating CD4+ T cell subsets. Whereas all 30 or so donors provided naive and central memory subsets, regulatory and stem cell-like memory subsets were isolated from just 8 patients and roughly 8 healthy donors.

The High Capacity cDNA Reverse Transcription Kit was used to reverse transcribe all of the isolated RNA, meaning that expressed TCRB transcripts were what got sequenced. Naive, central memory and regulatory T cell samples underwent deep immunoSEQ sequencing, averaging approximately 3.3 million total reads per sample. Sorted cells were lysed in RLT buffer and RNA was extracted with DNase-treated RNeasy Micro or Mini kits, depending on cell number. To prevent cross-contamination, each cell subset was processed individually, whereas patient and healthy donor samples were processed jointly. Using the immunoSEQ multiplex PCR, TCRB sequences were amplified from cDNA into 87-bp fragments spanning the CDR3 region. Sequencing of the amplicons was performed on the Illumina HiSeq platform. Concerning the study's data processing: Synthetic template baselines were used to correct PCR bias computationally, reads within Hamming distance 2 were collapsed together, and singletons that could not be merged were discarded. Reads were aligned against IMGT to assign V, D and J genes, CDR3 length and insertions or deletions at six rearrangement sites. Within each subset, clonotype counts were normalized to sorted cell number, after which true diversity and Gini coefficients were computed with the tcR R package. The overlap coefficient, calculated on TCRB nucleotide sequences, was used to quantify repertoire sharing. The table comes from immuneACCESS by way of TCRdb, which keeps in-frame sequences with V and J called. Part of the clones is missing from these tables; in studies checked, under half for an unresolved V gene and the rest for unknown reasons. The V and J calls and clone size come from that table; D and trimming were worked out from the DNA. Within this sample are nearly 350,000 clones, with roughly 8% of them counted one time only. Less than 0.45% of the sample lies in the top ten.

Each donor gave one peripheral blood draw, about 110 mL on average, collected into heparinised tubes. Using a panel that included CD45RO, CCR7, CD25, CD127, CD95 and CD27, naive, central memory, regulatory and stem cell-like memory CD4+ T cells were sorted on a BD FACSAria II. A purity above 98% was achieved for all sorted populations. PBMCs were separated immediately by Lymphoprep density gradient centrifugation and were stained directly, without being cultured. So that batch effects would be minimized, each experiment stained and sorted samples in pairs, pairing one healthy donor with one patient. V and J lose 1 base and 6 bases, and a span of 7 bases separates them. Measured from the cysteine to the phenylalanine, the CDR3 is 12 residues long. Of the read, only the CDR3 DNA is kept; its 36 bases are in frame from base 1. Looking up the germline V gene (reference sequence) yields CDR1 SEHNR and CDR2 FQNEAQ.

This clone was counted at least ten times. Its antigen remains undetermined. Nothing much larger sits one base from this clone, and base qualities are not available. Other DNA sequences in the sample encode the same CDR3. Broad study findings and their caveats: Fewer insertions and more nucleotide deletions at VDJ recombination sites were observed in patients with type 1 diabetes, implying thymic rearrangement abnormalities. Sequencing cDNA rather than genomic DNA could over-represent highly expressing activated cells, although activation and CD3 levels did not differ between groups. Only small numbers of individuals were included in the HLA sub-analyses, which left unresolved whether HLA type had any influence on TCRB rearrangement. A moderate but significant shortening of TCRB CDR3 length was observed in type 1 diabetes patients in all four CD4+ subsets. PCR might favor shorter templates, but patient and control samples were amplified and corrected together, so any skew would affect both groups equally. Naive, central memory and regulatory TCRB repertoires appeared more similar among patients than among healthy donors.

The clonotype comes from a woman aged 18-29 years in good health. Here the chain combines TRBV7-9 and TRBJ2-7, with an unclear D gene assignment. Sequenced material: central memory CD4+ T cells from blood. DNA sequence: TGTGCCAGCAGCTTAGTTTCCGGCGAGCAGTACTTC. The resulting protein is CASSLVSGEQYF.